This note documents a single T cell receptor (beta chain) sequence. Its target antigen remains unknown. Base qualities were left out, and no much larger clone turns up one base away. These data come from a study of shared clonotypes between healthy human individuals (dated by TCRdb to 2020 to 2021). Some background on the complete study: Two women and a few men aged 18 to 49 years were included in the cohort. For each donor, CD4 naive and CD4 memory were each run on three plates, CD8 naive on two plates, and CD8 memory on one plate. Blood TCR repertoires of five healthy adults were deeply sequenced to estimate repertoire size and the extent of clonotype sharing between individuals. Libraries were prepared and TCR repertoires were sequenced by different laboratories using diverse techniques, in order to increase sequencing depth and limit assay-specific biases. Each donor's leukapheresis produced roughly between about 0.8 and 8.9 billion PBMCs. The paper's findings and limits, for the study overall: Sampling was limited to blood, and TCR repertoires in tissue likely differ from TCR repertoires in blood. Because the study included only a small number of donors, the genetic and exposure-history diversity represented was limited. Naive subsets generally had larger estimated clonotype richness than memory subsets did. Pairwise subsampling indicated that sequencing depth was expected to affect the degree of clonotype sharing among donors. When four donors were compared, the shared fraction of clonotypes was around 5% for naive CD4, around 4% for naive CD8, 2.3% for memory CD4, and roughly 0.43% for memory CD8. Higher generation probabilities were observed for clonotypes shared by all four sorted-subset donors than for non-shared clonotypes. Incomplete sequencing was indicated by rarefaction of sorted-subset datasets, despite the large sequencing depth.

Healthy HIV-negative adults with no recently reported acute infections or vaccinations were included as donors. Every donor was a Caucasian adult living in Nashville, Tennessee, USA. CD4+ T cells were enriched by magnetic negative selection, after which naive cells were positively selected on CD45RA and the negative fraction was taken as the memory subset. Blood was obtained by leukapheresis, after which PBMCs were separated by Ficoll-Histopaque density gradient centrifugation and cryopreserved in liquid nitrogen vapor phase. Analytical flow cytometry was used to check the purity and quantity of each magnetically sorted T cell population. Each sorted fraction had its genomic DNA isolated and then quantified by UV absorbance on a Nanodrop 2000c. Using the deep immunoSEQ assay, multiplex PCR amplified TCR CDR3 regions from genomic DNA. For each cell subset, the extracted genomic DNA was distributed evenly across all wells of several immunoSEQ 96-well plates, and each plate served as one replicate. For sorted subsets, roughly 200 ng of genomic DNA, equivalent to around 31,000 T cell genomes, went into each replicate PCR. Purified libraries were quantified with a Qubit 3.0 fluorometer, sized on a Bioanalyzer 2100, and re-quantified with the KAPA Library Quantification kit. Every immunoSEQ 96-well plate was sequenced on a separate single-read 150-cycle Illumina NextSeq 550 flow cell. The original methods were these. Because only junctional sequences without quality scores were contained in the immunoSEQ output, filtering matching that applied to full-length reads could not be performed. Sequences were annotated with PyIR, a Python wrapper for IgBLAST v1.9, using IMGT germline references to assign V/J genes and CDR3. Reads were removed for weak V/J assignments (E-value above 1e-6), missing CDR3, stop codons, out-of-frame junctions, or ambiguous translated residues. V3J clonotypes were defined as sequences sharing the same inferred V gene, J gene, and CDR3 amino acid sequence. Percentage overlap between repertoires was calculated by dividing the number of shared unique clonotypes by the size of the smaller repertoire. Repertoire richness was assessed with RTK rarefaction, the Chao1 estimator, and Recon v2.1 estimates of unobserved clonotypes. Generation probabilities for all TCRbeta clonotypes obtained by the gDNA method from a handful of donors were computed using OLGA. The table was pulled from immuneACCESS by TCRdb, which kept in-frame rearrangements only. Such tables lose some clones; where checked, under half of the loss comes from unresolved V genes, and the rest has no known cause. That table is the source of V, J and clone size, and D and trimming were worked out from the DNA. The table for this sample lists more than 2,000,000 clones; just over 90% of them were counted only once. The ten largest account for more than 0.12% of the sample.

The source is a man younger than 30 in good health. The sample was naive CD4+ T cells sorted from blood. The label giving this sample's cell subset or site can be read as: CD45RA+ positively selected.

The nucleotide sequence is TGTGCCAGCAACCTAGCGGGACCCACAGATACGCAGTATTTT. Translated, it gives CASNLAGPTDTQYF. The rearrangement combines TRBV2 with TRBJ2-3; TRBD2 fits 9 bases in the junction. V loses 7 bases at its end and J loses 2 bases; junction bases beyond the gene matches: 4. From the cysteine up to the phenylalanine, the CDR3 has a length of 14 residues. CDR3 DNA only is kept here, 42 bases in frame from base 1. The germline V gene provides CDR1 SNHLY and CDR2 FYNNEI.